The TCR beta chain under discussion was sequenced for a study of a mutant IDH1 vaccine in newly diagnosed glioma. The sample's time point: week 5, during vaccination. Doses comprised 300 ug of mutant IDH1 20-mer peptide each, plus topical imiquimod. Some clones are missing from TCRdb's copy, which holds only in-frame ones; the method was immunoSEQ multiplex PCR. Of over 50,000 clones listed, 80% to 90% are singletons. Points on this clone: Its antigen is not identified.

The TCR comes from a woman aged 40 to 50 with glioma. This specimen consisted of PBMCs, obtained from a glioma patient whose treatment included an IDH1 peptide vaccine.

For the CDR3, the DNA is TGTGCCAGCAGGGGCGGGAGGGTCGAGCAGTACTTC. This encodes CASRGGRVEQYF. The chain links TRBV28 to TRBJ2-7; 9 bases map to TRBD2. The CDR3 is made up of 12 amino acids. J gave up 6 bases and V 6 bases, and 3 bases lay outside the gene matches. Germline CDR1 reads MDHEN; CDR2 reads SYDVKM.